These T cell receptor beta chains were read from a single sample in a study of blood T cells in healthy people across ages. MiXCR, run by TCRdb on the 5' RACE reads, gives a single entry per CDR3 protein. The sample lists 1.2 million to 1.5 million distinct CDR3 sequences; 55% to 75% were seen once. Sequenced input: blood. The origin of the receptors is a man between 18 and 29 years old in good health. The CDR3 runs from the conserved cysteine through the conserved F or W. Fields, in order: CDR3 DNA, CDR3 protein, J gene, clone size, V gene, D gene. D genes are given only for firm matches. Clone size is given for some rows only: seen once, a few or many times, or a class if the clone is expanded.

TGTGCCAGCAGTGAATGGGGCAGGCCATATAGCAATCAGCCCCAGCATTTT CASSEWGRPYSNQPQHF TRBJ1-5 NA TRBV6-1 NA
TGTGCCATCAGTGAGGAGGTCGGATCCCGAGCGGAGACCCAGTACTTC CAISEEVGSRAETQYF TRBJ2-5 few TRBV10-3 NA
TGTGCCAGCAGTTGGTTGACAGGTAATGAGCAGTTCTTC CASSWLTGNEQFF TRBJ2-1 NA TRBV6-2/TRBV6-3 NA
TGTGCCATCAGTGAAGCGACTAGCACAGATACGCAGTATTTT CAISEATSTDTQYF TRBJ2-3 few TRBV10-3 NA
TGCAGTGCCGCAGACGGAGTCTACGAGCAGTACTTC CSAADGVYEQYF TRBJ2-7 NA TRBV20-1 NA
TGTGCCAGCAGCTCGCAGGGGCAGGATGAGCAGTTCTTC CASSSQGQDEQFF TRBJ2-1 NA TRBV5-6 NA
TGCGCCAGCAGCCAGCGACAGGGGATCCCAGATACGCAGTATTTT CASSQRQGIPDTQYF TRBJ2-3 few TRBV5-1 TRBD1
TGTGCCAGCAGTTACGGTGTCGGTGAGCAGTTCTTC CASSYGVGEQFF TRBJ2-1 NA TRBV6-5 NA
TGTGCCAGCAGTGCCGGGGGCGCGTACTCTGGAAACACCATATATTTT CASSAGGAYSGNTIYF TRBJ1-3 once TRBV2 NA
TGCAGTGCTAGATCCCCGGGGCCCGGGGAGACCCAGTACTTC CSARSPGPGETQYF TRBJ2-5 NA TRBV20-1 NA
TGTGCCAGCAGAGAGGGGGCCAGTGAAAAACTGTTTTTT CASREGASEKLFF TRBJ1-4 few TRBV28 TRBD1
TGTGCCACCAGCGAAGGGGCGGGACCCACAGATACGCAGTATTTT CATSEGAGPTDTQYF TRBJ2-3 NA TRBV24-1 NA
TGCAGTGCGAGAATACCGGGACACGAAAACATTCAGTACTTC CSARIPGHENIQYF TRBJ2-4 NA TRBV20-1 NA
TGCAGTGCTAGACCCTTTGAAAGCGGGCAGGGGAGCTATGGCTACACCTTC CSARPFESGQGSYGYTF TRBJ1-2 NA TRBV20-1 NA
TGTGCCAGCAGTGAGTCAGGGGTTAGCACAGATACGCAGTATTTT CASSESGVSTDTQYF TRBJ2-3 NA TRBV6-1 NA
TGTGCCAGCAGCCCGGACGGGGGTCGACAGCCCCAGCATTTT CASSPDGGRQPQHF TRBJ1-5 NA TRBV7-2 NA
TGTGCCAGCATCCCTCAGACAGGGACTGGCTACGAGCAGTACTTC CASIPQTGTGYEQYF TRBJ2-7 NA TRBV28 NA
TGTGCCAGCAGTCCCGCGACTAGCGGGACCACTGGGACCCAGTACTTC CASSPATSGTTGTQYF TRBJ2-5 NA TRBV6-6 TRBD2
TGTGCCAGCAGCCTCCAAACAGGTTTTCTCAGCTCCTACGAGCAGTACTTC CASSLQTGFLSSYEQYF TRBJ2-7 NA TRBV21-1 NA
TGTGCCAGCAGTCAAACACGGATCTACGAGCAGTACTTC CASSQTRIYEQYF TRBJ2-7 few TRBV6-2/TRBV6-3 NA
TGTGCCAGCAGCCCCGAGGGGCGGGGGGCCTCCACAGATACGCAGTATTTT CASSPEGRGASTDTQYF TRBJ2-3 NA TRBV7-2 TRBD2
TGCGCCAGCAGCCGGGGGACTAGCGGGAGGTTAGGCGATGAGCAGTTCTTC CASSRGTSGRLGDEQFF TRBJ2-1 few TRBV4-1 TRBD2
TGTGCCAGCAGATGGAGGGGGAGCACAGATACTCAGTATTTT CASRWRGSTDTQYF TRBJ2-3 NA TRBV13 NA
TGCGCCAGCAGCCAATTACTACCGGGACAGGGGAAGGAGACCCAGTACTTC CASSQLLPGQGKETQYF TRBJ2-5 NA TRBV5-1 TRBD1
TGTGCCAGCAGCTTAGGAGGGTATGGCTACACCTTC CASSLGGYGYTF TRBJ1-2 many TRBV7-2 NA
TGTGCCAGCAGCCAAGGCCCCCCCCGGGACCCGAACAATGAGCAGTTCTTC CASSQGPPRDPNNEQFF TRBJ2-1 once TRBV3-1 NA
TGTGCCAGCAGCGGGGGGGGCAGTATTTACTACGAGCAGTACTTC CASSGGGSIYYEQYF TRBJ2-7 NA TRBV7-9 NA
TGTGCCAGCAGCCAAGATAGCGGAATAAACAATGAGCAGTTCTTC CASSQDSGINNEQFF TRBJ2-1 NA TRBV4-2 NA
TGCGCCAGCAGCTTGGGGGGCCAACCGGGGTACAATGAGCAGTTCTTC CASSLGGQPGYNEQFF TRBJ2-1 few TRBV5-1 NA
TGCGCCAGCAGCCAAGATAGTGGCCAGCCACAAGAGACCCAGTACTTC CASSQDSGQPQETQYF TRBJ2-5 NA TRBV4-3 NA
TGCGCCAGCAGCTTGGGACCAGAGGGTCGTGAGCAGTACTTC CASSLGPEGREQYF TRBJ2-5 NA TRBV5-1 NA
TGTGCCACCAGTGATAGATCAATCAATGAGCAGTTCTTC CATSDRSINEQFF TRBJ2-1 few TRBV24-1 NA
TGTGCCGCCCATTCAGGGCCGCAGGAGCAGTACTTC CAAHSGPQEQYF TRBJ2-5 once TRBV7-9 NA
TGTGCCAGCAGTCAATTCGCAAACTCCCTACGTGAGCAGTTCTTC CASSQFANSLREQFF TRBJ2-1 NA TRBV6-2/TRBV6-3 NA
TGTGCCAGCAGTTCCCCCTTGGGACTAGCGGGAGCTAATGAGCAGTACTTC CASSSPLGLAGANEQYF TRBJ2-7 NA TRBV12-3/TRBV12-4 TRBD2
TGTGCCAGCAGCGTCGGGACTAGCGGGAGGGAAAATGAGCAGTACTTC CASSVGTSGRENEQYF TRBJ2-5 NA TRBV9 TRBD2
TGTGCCGGCAGCGTAGTGACTAGCGACACAGATACGCAGTATTTT CAGSVVTSDTDTQYF TRBJ2-3 NA TRBV9 TRBD2
TGCGCCAGCAGCTTGTTGGGTCGGCAGGGTGGAGGCTACACCTTC CASSLLGRQGGGYTF TRBJ1-2 NA TRBV5-1 NA
TGCGCCAGCAGCCACCAGACGGGACAGGCTAACCAAGAGACCCAGTTCTTC CASSHQTGQANQETQFF TRBJ2-1 NA TRBV4-1 TRBD1
TGTGCCAGCAGCAAAGGGACAGGGGGGGAAAACAACTATGGCTACACCTTC CASSKGTGGENNYGYTF TRBJ1-2 once TRBV11-2 TRBD1
TGTGCCAGCAGGTGGGGCCACACAGATACGCAGTATTTT CASRWGHTDTQYF TRBJ2-3 NA TRBV28 NA
TGTGCCAGCAGCTTAGATTGGACCCCCTACGACCAGTACTTC CASSLDWTPYDQYF TRBJ2-4 NA TRBV11-2 NA
TGTGCCAGCAGCTTAGATGACAGGGTGAATTACGAGCAGTACTTC CASSLDDRVNYEQYF TRBJ2-7 few TRBV7-9 TRBD1
TGCGCCAGCAGCTTGGTTTCGGGACAGACCTACGAGCAGTACTTC CASSLVSGQTYEQYF TRBJ2-7 few TRBV5-1 TRBD1
TGTGCCAGCTCACCCATAGGGAGGCGCGATGGCTACACCTTC CASSPIGRRDGYTF TRBJ1-2 NA TRBV18 NA
TGTGCCAGCAGCTTAGATGGGTGGGAGGGCCCCCCGTACAATGAGCAGTTCTTC CASSLDGWEGPPYNEQFF TRBJ2-1 NA TRBV11-2 TRBD2
TGCAGTGCTAGACTATCGGGGACAGATACGCAGTATTTT CSARLSGTDTQYF TRBJ2-3 few TRBV20-1 NA
TGTGCCAGCAGCCCCCACTACGTTAGCGACAATGAGCAGTTCTTC CASSPHYVSDNEQFF TRBJ2-1 NA TRBV12-3/TRBV12-4 NA
TGCAGTGCTAGAGATGTCGGCAGGGGTAGTGAAAAACTGTTTTTT CSARDVGRGSEKLFF TRBJ1-4 NA TRBV20-1 NA
TGCGCCAGCAGCCAAGTCCCGGGGGAGGGCAATGAGCAGTTCTTC CASSQVPGEGNEQFF TRBJ2-1 few TRBV4-1 TRBD2
TGCAGTCATATGATTATAGCCCAAGAGACCCAGTACTTC CSHMIIAQETQYF TRBJ2-5 NA TRBV20-1 NA
TGTGCCAGCAGCCCGGACAGGGGCTTATCTTCGAACGAGCAGTACTTC CASSPDRGLSSNEQYF TRBJ2-7 few TRBV5-5 TRBD1